This T cell receptor (beta chain) was found in a study of cytomegalovirus exposure and HLA in healthy donors. Study-wide points: What TCR beta sequences reportedly achieved was accurate prediction of HLA-A and HLA-B alleles in most subjects. In vitro, three CMV-associated chains proved specific for CMV antigens. The study flagged some 180 TCR beta chains as cytomegalovirus-associated.

Between the trimmed V and J ends, which lost 0 bases and 4 bases, there was a span of 18 bases. Per the germline V gene, CDR1 is LNHNV and CDR2 is YYDKDF (reference sequence). The CDR3 runs to 17 residues. The PCR had 60 Vbeta and 13 Jbeta primers. In the source study's methods: Later, an analysis found around 80 million unique TCR beta chains, and about 10 million of these were shared. TCRdb's copy holds only in-frame clones and misses some; the assay was immunoSEQ multiplex PCR. The V and J calls and clone size come from that table; D and trimming were worked out from the DNA. Found here are roughly 120,000 clones, about 68% of them singletons; the top ten hold more than 8%. There are a few counts of this clone. The antigen is undetermined.

This sequence was found in a woman in her forties in good health and CMV-seropositive. The material sequenced was PBMCs. The chain carries TRBV15 and TRBJ2-5; TRBD1 might be the D (5 bases). CDR3 amino acids: CATSRDRLSWGGETQYF. Here the CDR3 DNA reads TGTGCCACCAGCAGAGATCGACTCTCCTGGGGCGGAGAGACCCAGTACTTC. Looking up the rest from reference TRBV15 and TRBJ2-5 gives the full variable domain: DAMVIQNPRYQVTQFGKPVTLSCSQTLNHNVMYWYQQKSSQAPKLLFHYYDKDFNNEADTPDNFQSRRPNTSFCFLDIRSPGLGDTAMYLCATSRDRLSWGGETQYFGPGTRLLVL.